The subject of this entry is one TCR beta chain. What it binds is not known. This specimen comes from a study of cytomegalovirus exposure and HLA in healthy donors. Study outcomes and limitations: Analysis was carried out at a later point, and it linked a missense DCLRE1C variant to TCR beta V- and J-gene trimming.

The V end lost 0 bases, the J end lost 1 base, and 8 bases lay between the germline ends. Germline V lookup: CDR1 SGHRS, CDR2 YFSETQ. The CDR3 has 14 residues. Primers: 60 Vbeta forward and 13 Jbeta reverse. Assay used: immunoSEQ multiplex PCR; TCRdb lists only in-frame clones, some missing. This sample's clone table lists about 43,000 clones. V gene TRBV5-1 combines with J gene TRBJ2-7; D not certain. This receptor was identified in a woman in her 30s in good health and CMV-seronegative. The sample consisted of PBMCs. The DNA of the CDR3 is TGCGCCAGCAGCTTGGTTACAGAGTCCTACGAGCAGTACTTC. Protein: CASSLVTESYEQYF.